This record concerns one T cell receptor (beta chain) sequence. This record belongs to a study of response to subunit inactivated influenza vaccine. A single record per CDR3 protein comes from TCRdb applying MiXCR to the RT-PCR reads. Of about 540,000 distinct CDR3 sequences listed, roughly a quarter are singletons. V gave up 0 bases and J gave up 4 bases; unmatched junction bases: 20. Germline CDR1 is SGHVS and CDR2 is FQNEAQ. The CDR3 loop spans 20 amino acids. The data also belong to a second study, concerning T cells expressing NK-cell markers. This second study says: In generating TCR beta cDNA, 5'RACE template switching with UMIs was used. HCMV serostatus: seven of eight sequenced donors positive, one negative.

The receptor comes from a man aged 50-60 years who received an inactivated influenza vaccine. The sample in question was CD4+ T cells sorted from PBMCs, obtained 11 to 12 days after vaccination. This chain uses TRBV7-8 with TRBJ2-7; 8 bases line up with TRBD2. The CDR3 protein is CASSLAGGLPPGGSWYEQYF. The CDR3, as DNA: TGTGCCAGCAGCTTAGCCGGGGGATTGCCTCCGGGGGGGAGCTGGTACGAGCAGTACTTC.